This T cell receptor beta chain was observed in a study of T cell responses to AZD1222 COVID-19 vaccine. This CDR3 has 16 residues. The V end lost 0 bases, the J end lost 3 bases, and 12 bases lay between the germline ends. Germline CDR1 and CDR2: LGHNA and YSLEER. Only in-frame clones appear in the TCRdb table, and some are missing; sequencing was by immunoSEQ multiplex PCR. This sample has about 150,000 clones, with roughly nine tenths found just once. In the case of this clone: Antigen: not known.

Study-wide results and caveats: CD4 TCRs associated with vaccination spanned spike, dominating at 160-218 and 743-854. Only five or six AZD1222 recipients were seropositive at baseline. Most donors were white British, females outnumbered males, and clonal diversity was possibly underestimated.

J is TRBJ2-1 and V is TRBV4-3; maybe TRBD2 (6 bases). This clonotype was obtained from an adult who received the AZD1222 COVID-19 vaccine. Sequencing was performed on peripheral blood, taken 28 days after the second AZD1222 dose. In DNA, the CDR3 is TGCGCCAGCAGCCAAGATCCTCGGGGGTACTACAATGAGCAGTTCTTC. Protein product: CASSQDPRGYYNEQFF.